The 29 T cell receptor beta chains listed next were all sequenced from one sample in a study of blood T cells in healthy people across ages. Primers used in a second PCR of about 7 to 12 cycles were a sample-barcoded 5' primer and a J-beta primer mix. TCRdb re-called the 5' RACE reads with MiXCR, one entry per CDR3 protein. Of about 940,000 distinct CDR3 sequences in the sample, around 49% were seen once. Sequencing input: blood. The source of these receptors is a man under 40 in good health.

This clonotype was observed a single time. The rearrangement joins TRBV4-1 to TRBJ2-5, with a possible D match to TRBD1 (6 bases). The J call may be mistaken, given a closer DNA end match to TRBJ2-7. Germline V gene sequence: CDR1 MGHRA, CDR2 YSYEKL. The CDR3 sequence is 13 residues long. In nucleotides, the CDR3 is TGCGCCGACAGCCAAGGGGACAACTACGAGCAGTACTTC. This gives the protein CADSQGDNYEQYF.

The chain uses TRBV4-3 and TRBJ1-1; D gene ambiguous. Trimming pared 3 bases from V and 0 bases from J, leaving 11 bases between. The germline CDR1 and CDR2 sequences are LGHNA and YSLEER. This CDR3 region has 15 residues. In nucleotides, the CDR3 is TGCGCCAGCAGCCACGACGGACGGGTGAACACTGAAGCTTTCTTT. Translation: CASSHDGRVNTEAFF.

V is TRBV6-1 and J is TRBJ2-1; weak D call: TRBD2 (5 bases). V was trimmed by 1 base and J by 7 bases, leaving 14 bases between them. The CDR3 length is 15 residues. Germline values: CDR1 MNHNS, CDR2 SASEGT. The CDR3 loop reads CASSEEVGSSNEQFF. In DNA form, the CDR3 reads TGTGCCAGCAGTGAAGAGGTTGGGAGTTCGAATGAGCAGTTCTTC.

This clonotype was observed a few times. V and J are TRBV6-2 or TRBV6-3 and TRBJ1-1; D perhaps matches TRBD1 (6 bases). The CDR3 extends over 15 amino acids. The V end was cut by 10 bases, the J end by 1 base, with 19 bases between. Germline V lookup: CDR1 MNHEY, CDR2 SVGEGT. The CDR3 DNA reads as TGTGCCAACAGAGACGCGACAGGATCGAACACTGAAGCTTTCTTT. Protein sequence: CANRDATGSNTEAFF.

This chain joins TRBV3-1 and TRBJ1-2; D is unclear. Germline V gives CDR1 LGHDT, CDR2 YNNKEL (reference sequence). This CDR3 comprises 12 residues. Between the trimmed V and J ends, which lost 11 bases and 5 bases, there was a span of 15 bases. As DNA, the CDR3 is TGTGCCGCCAGCGGCGGGGATTATGGCTACACCTTC. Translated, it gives CAASGGDYGYTF.

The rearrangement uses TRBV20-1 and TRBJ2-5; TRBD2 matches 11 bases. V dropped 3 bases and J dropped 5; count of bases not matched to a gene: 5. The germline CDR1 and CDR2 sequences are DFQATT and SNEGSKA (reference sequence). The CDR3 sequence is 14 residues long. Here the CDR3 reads CSARLLAGAETQYF. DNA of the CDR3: TGCAGTGCTAGGCTACTAGCGGGGGCCGAGACCCAGTACTTC.

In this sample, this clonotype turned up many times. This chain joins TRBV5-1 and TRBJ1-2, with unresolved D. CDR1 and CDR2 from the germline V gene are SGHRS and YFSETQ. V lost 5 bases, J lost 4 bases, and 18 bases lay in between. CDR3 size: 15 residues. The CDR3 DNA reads TGCGCCAGCAGTTTCGGCGCCCTAGAGAGCTATGGCTACACCTTC. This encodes CASSFGALESYGYTF.

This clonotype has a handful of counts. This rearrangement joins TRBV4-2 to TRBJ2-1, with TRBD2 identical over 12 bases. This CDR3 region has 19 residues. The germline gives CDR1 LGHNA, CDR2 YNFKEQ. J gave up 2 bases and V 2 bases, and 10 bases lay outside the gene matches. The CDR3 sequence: CASSQSLAGGPFPYNEQFF. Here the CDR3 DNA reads TGTGCCAGCAGCCAAAGTCTAGCGGGGGGGCCCTTCCCCTACAATGAGCAGTTCTTC.

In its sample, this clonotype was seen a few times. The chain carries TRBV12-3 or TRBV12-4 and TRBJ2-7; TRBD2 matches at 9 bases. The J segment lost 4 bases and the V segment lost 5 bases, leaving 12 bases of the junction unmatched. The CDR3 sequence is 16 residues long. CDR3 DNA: TGTGCCAGCAGTCCCAACGATCAGCGGGGGGAATACGAGCAGTACTTC. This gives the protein CASSPNDQRGEYEQYF.

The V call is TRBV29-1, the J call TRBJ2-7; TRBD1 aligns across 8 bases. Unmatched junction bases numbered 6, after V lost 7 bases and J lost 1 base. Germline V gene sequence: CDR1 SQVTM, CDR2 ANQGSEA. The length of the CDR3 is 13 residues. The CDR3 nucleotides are TGCAGCGCCTTCAGACAGGGGTCCTACGAGCAGTACTTC. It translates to CSAFRQGSYEQYF.

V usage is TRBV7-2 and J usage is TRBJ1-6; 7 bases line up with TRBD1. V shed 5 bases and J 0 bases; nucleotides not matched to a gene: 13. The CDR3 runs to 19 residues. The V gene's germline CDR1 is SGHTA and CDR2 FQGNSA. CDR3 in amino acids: CASSPRLGGAGSYNSPLHF. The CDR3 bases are TGTGCCAGCAGCCCCCGATTAGGGGGCGCGGGCTCCTATAATTCACCCCTCCACTTT. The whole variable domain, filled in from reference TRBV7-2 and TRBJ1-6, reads GAGVSQSPSNKVTEKGKDVELRCDPISGHTALYWYRQSLGQGLEFLIYFQGNSAPDKSGLPSDRFSAERTGGSVSTLTIQRTQQEDSAVYLCASSPRLGGAGSYNSPLHFGNGTRLTVT.

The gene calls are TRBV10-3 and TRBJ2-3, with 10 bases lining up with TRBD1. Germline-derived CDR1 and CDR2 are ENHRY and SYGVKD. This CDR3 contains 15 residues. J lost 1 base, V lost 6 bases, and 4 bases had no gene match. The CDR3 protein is CAIRGQGTGTDTQYF. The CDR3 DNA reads TGTGCCATCAGGGGACAGGGGACTGGCACAGATACGCAGTATTTT.

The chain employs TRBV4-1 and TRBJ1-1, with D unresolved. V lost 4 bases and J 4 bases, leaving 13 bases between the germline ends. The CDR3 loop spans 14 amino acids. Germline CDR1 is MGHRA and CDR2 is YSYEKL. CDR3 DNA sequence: TGCGCCAGCAGCCCAAGTATAGGGAGCACTGAAGCTTTCTTT. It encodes CASSPSIGSTEAFF.

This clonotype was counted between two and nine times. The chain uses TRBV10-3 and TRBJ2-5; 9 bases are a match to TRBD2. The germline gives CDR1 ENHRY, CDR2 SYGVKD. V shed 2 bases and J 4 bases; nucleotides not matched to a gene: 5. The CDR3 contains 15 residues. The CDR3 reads CAISERVSGGETQYF. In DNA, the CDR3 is TGTGCCATCAGTGAGAGGGTTAGCGGGGGAGAGACCCAGTACTTC.

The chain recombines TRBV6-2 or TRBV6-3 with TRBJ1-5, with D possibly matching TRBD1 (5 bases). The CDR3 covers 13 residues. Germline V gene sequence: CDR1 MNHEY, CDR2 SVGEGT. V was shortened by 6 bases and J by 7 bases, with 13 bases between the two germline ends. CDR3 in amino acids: CASSGGFSQPQHF. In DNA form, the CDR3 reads TGTGCCAGCAGCGGGGGGTTCTCCCAGCCCCAGCATTTT.

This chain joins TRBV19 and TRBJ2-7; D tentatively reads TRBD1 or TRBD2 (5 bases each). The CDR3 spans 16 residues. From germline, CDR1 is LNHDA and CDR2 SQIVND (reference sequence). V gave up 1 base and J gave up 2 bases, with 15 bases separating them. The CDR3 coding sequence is TGTGCCAGTAGTATAGGGCAGGGACGACGAACCTACGAGCAGTACTTC. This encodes CASSIGQGRRTYEQYF.

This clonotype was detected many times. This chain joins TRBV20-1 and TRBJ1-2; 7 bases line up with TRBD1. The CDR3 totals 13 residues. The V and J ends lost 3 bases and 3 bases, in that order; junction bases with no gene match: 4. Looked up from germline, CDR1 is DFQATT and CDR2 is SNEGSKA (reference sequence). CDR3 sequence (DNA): TGCAGTGCTAGTGCTGGGACAGACTATGGCTACACCTTC. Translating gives CSASAGTDYGYTF.

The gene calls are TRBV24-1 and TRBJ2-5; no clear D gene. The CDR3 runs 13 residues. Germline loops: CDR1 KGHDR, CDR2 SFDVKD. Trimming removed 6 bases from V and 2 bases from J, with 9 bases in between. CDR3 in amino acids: CATSPRGQETQYF. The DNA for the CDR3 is TGTGCCACCAGTCCCCGAGGACAAGAGACCCAGTACTTC.

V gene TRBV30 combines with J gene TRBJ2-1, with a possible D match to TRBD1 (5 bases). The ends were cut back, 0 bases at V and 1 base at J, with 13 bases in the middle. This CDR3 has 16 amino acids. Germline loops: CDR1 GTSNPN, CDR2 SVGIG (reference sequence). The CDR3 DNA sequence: TGTGCCTGGAGTGTACGGCGGACACTGTCCTACAATGAGCAGTTCTTC. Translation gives CAWSVRRTLSYNEQFF. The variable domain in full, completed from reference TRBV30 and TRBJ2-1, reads SQTIHQWPATLVQPVGSPLSLECTVEGTSNPNLYWYRQAAGRGLQLLFYSVGIGQISSEVPQNLSASRPQDRQFILSSKKLLLSDSGFYLCAWSVRRTLSYNEQFFGPGTRLTVL.

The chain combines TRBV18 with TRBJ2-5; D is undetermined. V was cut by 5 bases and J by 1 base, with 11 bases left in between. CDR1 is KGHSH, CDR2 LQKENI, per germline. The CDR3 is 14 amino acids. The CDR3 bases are TGTGCCAGCTCAGCCTACAGCACCCAAGAGACCCAGTACTTC. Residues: CASSAYSTQETQYF.

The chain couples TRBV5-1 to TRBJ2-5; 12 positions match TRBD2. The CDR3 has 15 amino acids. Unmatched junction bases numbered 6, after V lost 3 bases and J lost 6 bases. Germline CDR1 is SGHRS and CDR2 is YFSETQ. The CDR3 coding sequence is TGCGCCAGCAGCTCGACTAGCGGGGGTTCACAGACCCAGTACTTC. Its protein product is CASSSTSGGSQTQYF.

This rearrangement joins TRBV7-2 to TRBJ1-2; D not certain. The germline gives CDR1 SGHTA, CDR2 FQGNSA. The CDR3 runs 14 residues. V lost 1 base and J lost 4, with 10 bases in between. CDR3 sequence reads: CASSLEDRSYGYTF. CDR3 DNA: TGTGCCAGCAGCTTAGAGGACCGCTCCTATGGCTACACCTTC.

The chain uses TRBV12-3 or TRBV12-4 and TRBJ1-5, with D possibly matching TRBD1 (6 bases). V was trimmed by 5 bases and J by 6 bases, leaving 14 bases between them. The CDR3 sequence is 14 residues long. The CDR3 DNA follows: TGTGCCAGCAGTCGATCTGGGGGCTCTCAGCCCCAGCATTTT. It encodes CASSRSGGSQPQHF.

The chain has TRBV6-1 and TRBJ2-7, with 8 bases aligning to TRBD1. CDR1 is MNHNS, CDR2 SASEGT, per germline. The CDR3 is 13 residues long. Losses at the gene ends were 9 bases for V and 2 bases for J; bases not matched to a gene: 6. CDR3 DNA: TGTGCCAGTTTACAGGGGGAAGCCTACGAGCAGTACTTC. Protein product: CASLQGEAYEQYF.

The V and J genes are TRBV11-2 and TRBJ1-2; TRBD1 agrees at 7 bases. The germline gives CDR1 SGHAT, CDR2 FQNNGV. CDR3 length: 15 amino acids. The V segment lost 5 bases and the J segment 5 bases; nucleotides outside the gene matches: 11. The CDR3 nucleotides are TGTGCCAGCAGCGTGGATCTACAGGGGAGATATGGCTACACCTTC. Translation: CASSVDLQGRYGYTF. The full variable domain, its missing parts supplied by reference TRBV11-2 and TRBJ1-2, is EAGVAQSPRYKIIEKRQSVAFWCNPISGHATLYWYQQILGQGPKLLIQFQNNGVVDDSQLPKDRFSAERLKGVDSTLKIQPAKLEDSAVYLCASSVDLQGRYGYTFGSGTRLTVV.

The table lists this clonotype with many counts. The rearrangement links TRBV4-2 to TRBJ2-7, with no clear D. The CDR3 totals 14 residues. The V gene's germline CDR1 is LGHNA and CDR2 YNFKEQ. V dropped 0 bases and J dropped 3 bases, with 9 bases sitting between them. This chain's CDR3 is CASSQDFGGYEQYF. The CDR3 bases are TGTGCCAGCAGCCAAGACTTTGGCGGCTACGAGCAGTACTTC.

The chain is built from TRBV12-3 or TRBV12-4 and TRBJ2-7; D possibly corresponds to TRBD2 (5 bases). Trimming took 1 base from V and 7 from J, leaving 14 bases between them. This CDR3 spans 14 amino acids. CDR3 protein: CASSLVSASGEQYF. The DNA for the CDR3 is TGTGCCAGCAGTTTAGTTAGCGCCTCCGGGGAGCAGTACTTC.

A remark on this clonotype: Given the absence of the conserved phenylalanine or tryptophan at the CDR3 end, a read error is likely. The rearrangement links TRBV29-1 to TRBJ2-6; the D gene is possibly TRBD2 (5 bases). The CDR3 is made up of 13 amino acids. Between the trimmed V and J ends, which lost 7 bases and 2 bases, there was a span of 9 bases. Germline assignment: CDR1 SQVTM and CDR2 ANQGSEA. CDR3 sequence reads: CSASGAGANVLTI. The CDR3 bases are TGCAGCGCTTCCGGGGCTGGGGCCAACGTCCTGACTATC.

The CDR3 sequence: CASSLMGRGCSYTF. The CDR3 coding sequence is TGTGCCAGCAGCTTAATGGGCAGGGGCTGTAGCTACACCTTC. V gene TRBV7-9 combines with J gene TRBJ1-2, with D possibly matching TRBD1 (6 bases). CDR1 and CDR2 from the germline V gene are SEHNR and FQNEAQ (reference sequence). Between the trimmed V and J ends, which lost 2 bases and 9 bases, there was a span of 16 bases. The CDR3 covers 14 residues.